These T cell receptor beta chains were read from a single sample in a study of blood T cell repertoires in COVID-19. Assay used: immunoSEQ multiplex PCR; TCRdb lists only in-frame clones, some missing. Among about 19,000 clones listed, over 80% were seen once. Sequencing was performed on peripheral blood. These TCRs come from a human donor in a cohort sampled during active COVID-19. The donor label of this sample is uncertain. Both conserved end residues are part of each CDR3. D genes are given only for firm matches. Rows may omit the clone size; those that give it use once, few, many or a size class.

clone_size: NA
d_call: TRBD1
cdr3_length: 14
j_call: TRBJ1-1
v_call: TRBV3-1/TRBV3-2
cdr3_nt: TGTGCCAGCAGCCCCTGGGACAGTATCACTGAAGCTTTCTTT
cdr3_aa: CASSPWDSITEAFF

clone_size: NA
d_call: NA
cdr3_length: 15
j_call: TRBJ1-1
v_call: TRBV5-5
cdr3_nt: TGTGCCAGCAGCTTAACAGGAGATCTGAACACTGAAGCTTTCTTT
cdr3_aa: CASSLTGDLNTEAFF

clone_size: NA
d_call: TRBD1
cdr3_length: 16
j_call: TRBJ2-5
v_call: TRBV11-2
cdr3_nt: TGTGCCAGCAGCAACGTGGGACAGGGCATCGGAGAGACCCAGTACTTC
cdr3_aa: CASSNVGQGIGETQYF

clone_size: NA
d_call: NA
cdr3_length: 12
j_call: TRBJ2-4
v_call: TRBV5-8
cdr3_nt: TGTGCCAGCAGCTTGGTCGGGGGCATTCAGTACTTC
cdr3_aa: CASSLVGGIQYF

clone_size: NA
d_call: NA
cdr3_length: 12
j_call: TRBJ1-2
v_call: TRBV24-1
cdr3_nt: TGTGCCACCAGTGTCCCCGGAGCGGGCTACACCTTC
cdr3_aa: CATSVPGAGYTF

clone_size: NA
d_call: NA
cdr3_length: 14
j_call: TRBJ2-7
v_call: TRBV9
cdr3_nt: TGTGCCAGCAGCGTAGGGCGGGCTTCCTACGAGCAGTACTTC
cdr3_aa: CASSVGRASYEQYF

clone_size: NA
d_call: TRBD2
cdr3_length: 15
j_call: TRBJ2-1
v_call: TRBV5-1
cdr3_nt: TGCGCCAGCAGCTTTCTAGCGGGAGTTGACAATGAGCAGTTCTTC
cdr3_aa: CASSFLAGVDNEQFF

clone_size: NA
d_call: NA
cdr3_length: 15
j_call: TRBJ1-1
v_call: TRBV6-1
cdr3_nt: TGTGCCAGCAGTGAAACCGGGTTTTCATCGGTTGAAGCTTTCTTT
cdr3_aa: CASSETGFSSVEAFF

clone_size: NA
d_call: TRBD1
cdr3_length: 16
j_call: TRBJ2-2
v_call: TRBV11-2
cdr3_nt: TGTGCCAGCAGCCTAGGGACAGGAACAAACACCGGGGAGCTGTTTTTT
cdr3_aa: CASSLGTGTNTGELFF

clone_size: few
d_call: TRBD1
cdr3_length: 14
j_call: TRBJ2-7
v_call: TRBV11-2
cdr3_nt: TGTGCCAGCAGCTCCGGGACAGCGTCCTACGAGCAGTACTTC
cdr3_aa: CASSSGTASYEQYF

clone_size: NA
d_call: NA
cdr3_length: 14
j_call: TRBJ2-5
v_call: TRBV25-1
cdr3_nt: TGTGCCAGCAGTAAACAGGTTCTTCAAGAGACCCAGTACTTC
cdr3_aa: CASSKQVLQETQYF

clone_size: NA
d_call: NA
cdr3_length: 13
j_call: TRBJ2-3
v_call: TRBV28
cdr3_nt: TGTGCCAGCAGCTCTGTCGGCACAGATACGCAGTATTTT
cdr3_aa: CASSSVGTDTQYF

clone_size: NA
d_call: NA
cdr3_length: 13
j_call: TRBJ1-6
v_call: TRBV5-1
cdr3_nt: TGCGCCAGCAGCTTGACAGAAGACTCACCCCTCCACTTT
cdr3_aa: CASSLTEDSPLHF

clone_size: NA
d_call: TRBD2
cdr3_length: 18
j_call: TRBJ2-7
v_call: TRBV27
cdr3_nt: TGTGCCAGCAGTTTAACGACTAGCGGGAGGGCCCGGACCTACGAGCAGTACTTC
cdr3_aa: CASSLTTSGRARTYEQYF

clone_size: NA
d_call: TRBD1
cdr3_length: 14
j_call: TRBJ1-1
v_call: TRBV2
cdr3_nt: TGTGCCAGCACCCGACAGGGAAAGAACACTGAAGCTTTCTTT
cdr3_aa: CASTRQGKNTEAFF

clone_size: NA
d_call: TRBD1
cdr3_length: 13
j_call: TRBJ1-4
v_call: TRBV11-3
cdr3_nt: TGTGCCAGCAGCGGGACAGGAAATGAAAAACTGTTTTTT
cdr3_aa: CASSGTGNEKLFF

clone_size: NA
d_call: TRBD1
cdr3_length: 12
j_call: TRBJ1-5
v_call: TRBV19
cdr3_nt: TGTGCCACCCGGACAGGAAATCAGCCCCAGCATTTT
cdr3_aa: CATRTGNQPQHF

clone_size: NA
d_call: NA
cdr3_length: 14
j_call: TRBJ1-3
v_call: TRBV28
cdr3_nt: TGTGCCAGCAGTTCCTCGGCGGAAGGAAACACCATATATTTT
cdr3_aa: CASSSSAEGNTIYF

clone_size: few
d_call: TRBD1
cdr3_length: 16
j_call: TRBJ1-2
v_call: TRBV5-4
cdr3_nt: TGTGCCAGCAGTCGGGGGGACAGGGGGACTATCAGTGGCTACACCTTC
cdr3_aa: CASSRGDRGTISGYTF

clone_size: NA
d_call: NA
cdr3_length: 15
j_call: TRBJ1-6
v_call: TRBV7-9
cdr3_nt: TGTGCCAGCAGCTCAACGGCAGGGGAAGGTTCACCCCTCCACTTT
cdr3_aa: CASSSTAGEGSPLHF

clone_size: NA
d_call: NA
cdr3_length: 13
j_call: TRBJ2-5
v_call: TRBV29-1
cdr3_nt: TGCAGCGTTGAACGCGGCTTACAAGAGACCCAGTACTTC
cdr3_aa: CSVERGLQETQYF

clone_size: once
d_call: TRBD2
cdr3_length: 17
j_call: TRBJ2-1
v_call: TRBV5-4
cdr3_nt: TGTGCCAGCAGCCCCCGACGGACTAGTGCGGGGGACAATGAGCAGTTCTTC
cdr3_aa: CASSPRRTSAGDNEQFF

clone_size: few
d_call: TRBD1
cdr3_length: 15
j_call: TRBJ1-6
v_call: TRBV7-2
cdr3_nt: TGTGCCAGCAGCCTATTCGGGACAGGGGATTCACCCCTCCACTTT
cdr3_aa: CASSLFGTGDSPLHF

clone_size: NA
d_call: NA
cdr3_length: 13
j_call: TRBJ2-5
v_call: TRBV6-1
cdr3_nt: TGTGCCAGCAGTGATGCCCCTACCGAGACCCAGTACTTC
cdr3_aa: CASSDAPTETQYF

clone_size: NA
d_call: NA
cdr3_length: 16
j_call: TRBJ1-5
v_call: TRBV19
cdr3_nt: TGTGCCAGTACACCAACAGGGTTGAGGCGCAATCAGCCCCAGCATTTT
cdr3_aa: CASTPTGLRRNQPQHF

clone_size: NA
d_call: TRBD1
cdr3_length: 14
j_call: TRBJ1-2
v_call: TRBV5-1
cdr3_nt: TGCGCCAGCAGCCCCGGAACAGGGGACTATGGCTACACCTTC
cdr3_aa: CASSPGTGDYGYTF

clone_size: NA
d_call: NA
cdr3_length: 15
j_call: TRBJ1-3
v_call: TRBV9
cdr3_nt: TGTGCCAGCAGCGTAGACGGGACTTCTGGAAACACCATATATTTT
cdr3_aa: CASSVDGTSGNTIYF

clone_size: NA
d_call: TRBD1
cdr3_length: 15
j_call: TRBJ1-4
v_call: TRBV18
cdr3_nt: TGTGCCAGCTCTCGCGGGGACAGTCCTAATGAAAAACTGTTTTTT
cdr3_aa: CASSRGDSPNEKLFF

clone_size: NA
d_call: NA
cdr3_length: 14
j_call: TRBJ2-7
v_call: TRBV7-2
cdr3_nt: TGTGCCAGCAGCTTAGGCAACAGGCAGAGCGAGCAGTACTTC
cdr3_aa: CASSLGNRQSEQYF

clone_size: NA
d_call: NA
cdr3_length: 15
j_call: TRBJ1-2
v_call: TRBV27
cdr3_nt: TGTGCCAGCAGATCCCGTCAGGGGTTCGGGTATGGCTACACCTTC
cdr3_aa: CASRSRQGFGYGYTF

clone_size: NA
d_call: NA
cdr3_length: 16
j_call: TRBJ2-3
v_call: TRBV28
cdr3_nt: TGTGCCAGCAGTCCGGGGGTAGCGGCTAGCACAGATACGCAGTATTTT
cdr3_aa: CASSPGVAASTDTQYF

clone_size: NA
d_call: TRBD2
cdr3_length: 19
j_call: TRBJ2-3
v_call: TRBV3-1/TRBV3-2
cdr3_nt: TGTGCCAGCAGCCAAGTCTCCGGGACTAGCGGGAGGGCCTCAGATACGCAGTATTTT
cdr3_aa: CASSQVSGTSGRASDTQYF

clone_size: NA
d_call: NA
cdr3_length: 13
j_call: TRBJ1-5
v_call: TRBV12-3/TRBV12-4
cdr3_nt: TGTGCCAGCAGTTCGGGGGAAAGTCAGCCCCAGCATTTT
cdr3_aa: CASSSGESQPQHF

clone_size: NA
d_call: NA
cdr3_length: 12
j_call: TRBJ1-1
v_call: TRBV2
cdr3_nt: TGTGCCAGCAGTGAGGGGAGAAGGAAAGCTTTCTTT
cdr3_aa: CASSEGRRKAFF

clone_size: NA
d_call: NA
cdr3_length: 15
j_call: TRBJ2-5
v_call: TRBV29-1
cdr3_nt: TGCAGCGCCCGTAATGATTGGGGCAGTGGAGAGACCCAGTACTTC
cdr3_aa: CSARNDWGSGETQYF

clone_size: once
d_call: TRBD2
cdr3_length: 13
j_call: TRBJ2-1
v_call: TRBV5-1
cdr3_nt: TGCGCCAGCAGCTTGCTGCGCGGGAGTGAGCAGTTCTTC
cdr3_aa: CASSLLRGSEQFF

clone_size: NA
d_call: TRBD2
cdr3_length: 15
j_call: TRBJ2-7
v_call: TRBV2
cdr3_nt: TGTGCCAGCAGTGCCTCAGGACTAGCGGGAGTGGTGCAGTACTTC
cdr3_aa: CASSASGLAGVVQYF

clone_size: few
d_call: TRBD1
cdr3_length: 16
j_call: TRBJ1-5
v_call: TRBV4-1
cdr3_nt: TGCGCCAGCAGCCAAGATTCAGGGGGTGGCAATCAGCCCCAGCATTTT
cdr3_aa: CASSQDSGGGNQPQHF

clone_size: NA
d_call: TRBD1
cdr3_length: 13
j_call: TRBJ1-1
v_call: TRBV7-9
cdr3_nt: TGTGCCAGCAGCTCCCGACAGGGTTTGGGTGCTTTCTTT
cdr3_aa: CASSSRQGLGAFF

clone_size: NA
d_call: TRBD2
cdr3_length: 16
j_call: TRBJ2-3
v_call: TRBV3-1/TRBV3-2
cdr3_nt: TGTGCCAGCAGCCTGGGGACTAGCGGGGACACAGATACGCAGTATTTT
cdr3_aa: CASSLGTSGDTDTQYF

clone_size: NA
d_call: TRBD1
cdr3_length: 14
j_call: TRBJ1-1
v_call: TRBV7-3
cdr3_nt: TGTGCCAGCAGCTTAACGGGACAGGGGGCTGAAGCTTTCTTT
cdr3_aa: CASSLTGQGAEAFF

clone_size: NA
d_call: TRBD2
cdr3_length: 15
j_call: TRBJ2-1
v_call: TRBV28
cdr3_nt: TGTGCCAGCAGTCCCCGGGGTAGCGGGAACAATGAGCAGTTCTTC
cdr3_aa: CASSPRGSGNNEQFF

clone_size: once
d_call: TRBD2
cdr3_length: 14
j_call: TRBJ2-1
v_call: TRBV3-1/TRBV3-2
cdr3_nt: TGTGCCAGCAAGGCTAGCGGGATGAGCGATGAGCAGTTCTTC
cdr3_aa: CASKASGMSDEQFF

clone_size: once
d_call: NA
cdr3_length: 14
j_call: TRBJ1-5
v_call: TRBV18
cdr3_nt: TGTGCCAGCTCACAGGGGTATAGCAATCAGCCCCAGCATTTT
cdr3_aa: CASSQGYSNQPQHF

clone_size: medium-sized
d_call: TRBD1
cdr3_length: 13
j_call: TRBJ2-7
v_call: TRBV7-7
cdr3_nt: TGTGCTAGCAGCCGGGACAGGGGCCACGAGCAGTACTTC
cdr3_aa: CASSRDRGHEQYF

clone_size: NA
d_call: NA
cdr3_length: 12
j_call: TRBJ1-5
v_call: TRBV6-1
cdr3_nt: TGTGCCAGCAGTGAACCGGATCAGCCCCAGCATTTT
cdr3_aa: CASSEPDQPQHF

clone_size: NA
d_call: NA
cdr3_length: 13
j_call: TRBJ1-5
v_call: TRBV5-5
cdr3_nt: TGTGCCAGCAGCCGGGGGGAAAATCAGCCCCAGCATTTT
cdr3_aa: CASSRGENQPQHF

clone_size: few
d_call: NA
cdr3_length: 15
j_call: TRBJ1-6
v_call: TRBV5-4
cdr3_nt: TGTGCCAGCAGCTTGGTAGGGGATGCTAATTCACCCCTCCACTTT
cdr3_aa: CASSLVGDANSPLHF

clone_size: NA
d_call: TRBD2
cdr3_length: 19
j_call: TRBJ2-1
v_call: TRBV4-2
cdr3_nt: TGTGCCAGCAGCCAAGAAAGTTTACTAGCGGGAGGGCGAGACGATGAGCAGTTCTTC
cdr3_aa: CASSQESLLAGGRDDEQFF

clone_size: NA
d_call: TRBD1
cdr3_length: 14
j_call: TRBJ1-2
v_call: TRBV19
cdr3_nt: TGTGCCAGTAAGCCGGGACAGCTTAACTATGGCTACACCTTC
cdr3_aa: CASKPGQLNYGYTF

clone_size: NA
d_call: NA
cdr3_length: 13
j_call: TRBJ2-3
v_call: TRBV30
cdr3_nt: TGTGCCTGGAGTACCTCCGGGACTGATACGCAGTATTTT
cdr3_aa: CAWSTSGTDTQYF

clone_size: NA
d_call: TRBD2
cdr3_length: 19
j_call: TRBJ2-1
v_call: TRBV10-3
cdr3_nt: TGTGCCATCATGGCTGCCGGGACTAGCGGGACAGGGCAGGGCAATGAGCAGTTCTTC
cdr3_aa: CAIMAAGTSGTGQGNEQFF

clone_size: NA
d_call: NA
cdr3_length: 15
j_call: TRBJ2-2
v_call: TRBV30
cdr3_nt: TGTGCCTGGAGGTGGGCAGGGGAGGGAACCGGGGAGCTGTTTTTT
cdr3_aa: CAWRWAGEGTGELFF

clone_size: NA
d_call: NA
cdr3_length: 13
j_call: TRBJ1-2
v_call: TRBV5-4
cdr3_nt: TGTGCCAGCAGCTTGGCACAGAACTATGGCTACACCTTC
cdr3_aa: CASSLAQNYGYTF

clone_size: NA
d_call: TRBD2
cdr3_length: 19
j_call: TRBJ2-5
v_call: TRBV5-1
cdr3_nt: TGCGCCAGCAGCTACCTCGGACTAGCGGGAGGCGTGTACCAAGAGACCCAGTACTTC
cdr3_aa: CASSYLGLAGGVYQETQYF